These T cell receptor beta chains were read from a single sample in a study of early T cells in non-severe SARS-CoV-2 infection. TCRdb redid the calling of the 5' RACE reads with MiXCR, one entry per CDR3 protein. The data contain tens of thousands of distinct CDR3 sequences, 5% to 7% of them singletons. The sequencing input was whole blood. These receptors all come from an adult who was a healthcare worker with PCR-confirmed SARS-CoV-2 infection or an uninfected control (not recorded which). Each CDR3 is given with its conserved first and last residue. D genes are given only for firm matches. The listing skips clone size in some rows; elsewhere it reads once, few, many or a size class.

TRBJ2-3,many,TRBV29-1,TRBD2,CSVAAGASTDTQYF,TGCAGCGTTGCAGCGGGGGCAAGCACAGATACGCAGTATTTT
TRBJ2-1,many,TRBV20-1,-,CSARSPLHSYNEQFF,TGCAGTGCCCGGAGCCCCTTACACTCCTACAATGAGCAGTTCTTC
TRBJ2-5,many,TRBV5-4,-,CASSLTGNQETQYF,TGTGCCAGCAGCCTCACAGGCAACCAAGAGACCCAGTACTTC
TRBJ2-5,many,TRBV7-2,-,CASSYGQTRSETQYF,TGTGCCAGCAGCTACGGGCAGACTAGATCGGAGACCCAGTACTTC
TRBJ2-7,many,TRBV4-3,-,CASSQVDGGGYEQYF,TGCGCCAGCAGCCAAGTTGACGGGGGAGGCTACGAGCAGTACTTC
TRBJ2-2,many,TRBV12-3/TRBV12-4,-,CASSAGVGELFF,TGTGCCAGCAGCGCTGGTGTGGGGGAGCTGTTTTTT
TRBJ2-5,many,TRBV29-1,-,CSVDPGVETQYF,TGCAGCGTTGATCCAGGGGTAGAGACCCAGTACTTC
TRBJ1-6,many,TRBV12-3/TRBV12-4,-,CASSGHGGQGNSPLHF,TGTGCCAGCAGTGGACACGGGGGCCAGGGGAATTCACCCCTCCACTTT
TRBJ1-1,many,TRBV9,TRBD1,CASSAQGAYEAFF,TGTGCCAGCAGCGCCCAGGGGGCGTATGAAGCTTTCTTT
TRBJ1-5,few,TRBV5-5,-,CASSFGSGGEPQHF,TGTGCCAGCAGCTTTGGGTCAGGAGGGGAGCCCCAGCATTTT
TRBJ1-3,many,TRBV5-1,-,CASSLDQTGLSGNTIYF,TGCGCCAGCAGCTTGGACCAGACAGGTCTCTCTGGAAACACCATATATTTT
TRBJ2-5,many,TRBV6-6,-,CASSVPTGGRETQYF,TGTGCCAGCAGTGTCCCCACCGGGGGAAGGGAGACCCAGTACTTC
TRBJ1-5,few,TRBV19,-,CASTDRNQPQHF,TGTGCCAGTACGGACCGCAATCAGCCCCAGCATTTT
TRBJ1-2,many,TRBV12-3/TRBV12-4,TRBD1,CASSLLGTGAGGYTF,TGTGCCAGCAGTTTACTTGGGACAGGGGCTGGTGGCTACACCTTC
TRBJ2-5,many,TRBV7-6,-,CASSLLYGAQETQYF,TGTGCCAGCAGCTTACTCTATGGGGCCCAAGAGACCCAGTACTTC
TRBJ1-1,many,TRBV12-3/TRBV12-4,-,CASSARDTEAFF,TGTGCCAGCAGTGCCCGAGACACTGAAGCTTTCTTT
TRBJ2-3,once,TRBV7-9,-,CASSSPTPDTQYF,TGTGCCAGCAGCTCCCCCACCCCAGATACGCAGTATTTT
TRBJ1-6,-,TRBV7-8,TRBD1,CASRDEGAGSNSPLHF,TGTGCCAGCAGGGACGAGGGGGCAGGGAGTAATTCACCCCTCCACTTT
TRBJ2-7,-,TRBV28,TRBD1,CASSNPGTGGWEQYF,TGTGCCAGCAGTAATCCCGGGACAGGGGGCTGGGAGCAGTACTTC
TRBJ1-1,few,TRBV20-1,TRBD1,CSAEGAGHPNTEAFF,TGCAGTGCGGAGGGGGCCGGACATCCGAACACTGAAGCTTTCTTT
TRBJ1-2,-,TRBV13,-,CASSSQVITVAGYTF,TGTGCCAGCAGCTCCCAGGTTATTACGGTGGCAGGCTACACCTTC
TRBJ1-1,few,TRBV20-1,-,CSARVHLNTEAFF,TGCAGTGCTAGAGTACACTTGAACACTGAAGCTTTCTTT
TRBJ2-1,many,TRBV7-2,TRBD2,CASSLVAGGSYNEQFF,TGTGCCAGCAGCTTAGTGGCGGGGGGGTCCTACAATGAGCAGTTCTTC
TRBJ2-1,many,TRBV28,TRBD2,CASPGLAGRPSYNEQFF,TGTGCCAGCCCGGGACTAGCGGGGCGCCCCTCCTACAATGAGCAGTTCTTC
TRBJ1-2,many,TRBV6-6,TRBD1,CASSNPTGNGYTF,TGTGCCAGCAGTAACCCGACAGGGAATGGCTACACCTTC
TRBJ2-3,medium-sized,TRBV12-3/TRBV12-4,-,CASTPLDGTDTQYF,TGTGCCAGCACCCCCCTCGATGGCACAGATACGCAGTATTTT
TRBJ2-3,-,TRBV7-2,-,CVSSPTGADTQYF,TGTGTCAGCAGCCCAACGGGTGCGGATACGCAGTATTTT
TRBJ2-3,many,TRBV6-6,TRBD1,CASSLTPGQGTDTQYF,TGTGCCAGCAGTCTCACTCCGGGACAGGGCACAGATACGCAGTATTTT
TRBJ1-1,-,TRBV7-6,-,CASSFQPGPLDTEAFF,TGTGCCAGCAGCTTCCAACCGGGACCCTTGGACACTGAAGCTTTCTTT
TRBJ2-7,many,TRBV4-2,-,CASSQEGEPFYEQYF,TGTGCCAGCAGCCAAGAAGGGGAACCCTTCTACGAGCAGTACTTC
TRBJ2-7,many,TRBV5-1,TRBD1,CASRSDRGQYEQYF,TGCGCCAGCCGATCGGACAGGGGGCAATACGAGCAGTACTTC
TRBJ2-3,-,TRBV7-2,TRBD2,CASNVLAGDTDTQYF,TGTGCCAGCAACGTACTAGCGGGGGACACAGATACGCAGTATTTT
TRBJ2-6,many,TRBV7-2,TRBD1,CASSLRQGNGANVLTF,TGTGCCAGCAGCCTCCGACAGGGGAACGGGGCCAACGTCCTGACTTTC
TRBJ2-5,many,TRBV5-6,TRBD1,CASSPGQGRETQYF,TGTGCCAGCAGCCCGGGACAGGGTAGAGAGACCCAGTACTTC
TRBJ2-3,-,TRBV20-1,-,CSASRGTSTDTQYF,TGCAGTGCATCGCGGGGAACTAGCACAGATACGCAGTATTTT
TRBJ2-2,few,TRBV3-1,TRBD2,CASSQAGGGNTGELFF,TGTGCCAGCAGCCAAGCGGGCGGGGGGAACACCGGGGAGCTGTTTTTT
TRBJ2-2,many,TRBV2,-,CASSRQGPNTGELFF,TGTGCCAGCAGCAGGCAGGGGCCGAACACCGGGGAGCTGTTTTTT
TRBJ1-6,-,TRBV10-3,-,CAIGGTNSPLHF,TGTGCCATCGGTGGGACTAATTCACCCCTCCACTTT
TRBJ1-2,many,TRBV5-1,-,CASSLDRVYGYTF,TGCGCCAGCAGCTTGGACAGGGTCTATGGCTACACCTTC
TRBJ2-2,few,TRBV19,-,CASGDWGAVTGELFF,TGTGCCAGTGGGGACTGGGGGGCTGTCACCGGGGAGCTGTTTTTT
TRBJ1-6,many,TRBV27,TRBD1,CASSSPTWTGDNSPLHF,TGTGCCAGCAGTTCTCCTACCTGGACAGGGGACAATTCACCCCTCCACTTT
TRBJ2-2,many,TRBV20-1,TRBD1,CSAQGQRREELFF,TGCAGTGCACAGGGGCAACGTAGGGAGGAGCTGTTTTTT
TRBJ1-1,many,TRBV6-6,-,CASSYNREGTEAFF,TGTGCCAGCAGTTATAACAGGGAAGGCACTGAAGCTTTCTTT
TRBJ2-3,-,TRBV29-1,-,CSVDPRDTDTQYF,TGCAGCGTTGACCCGCGAGACACAGATACGCAGTATTTT
TRBJ2-3,many,TRBV7-2,TRBD2,CASSLVGGFSTDTQYF,TGTGCCAGCAGCTTAGTCGGGGGGTTTTCCACAGATACGCAGTATTTT
TRBJ1-6,many,TRBV6-2/TRBV6-3,TRBD1,CASSHPGQGASDNSPLHF,TGTGCCAGCAGTCATCCGGGACAGGGGGCGAGCGATAATTCACCCCTCCACTTT
TRBJ2-1,-,TRBV6-6,TRBD1,CASSSHPGTGGQFF,TGTGCCAGCAGTTCTCATCCTGGGACAGGAGGGCAGTTCTTC
TRBJ2-7,many,TRBV7-2,-,CASSPTSYEQYF,TGTGCCAGCAGCCCCACTAGCTACGAGCAGTACTTC
TRBJ1-1,many,TRBV27,-,CASSHGGLNTEAFF,TGTGCCAGCAGTCACGGGGGCCTGAACACTGAAGCTTTCTTT
TRBJ2-6,many,TRBV7-2,-,CASSLDSGANVLTF,TGTGCCAGCAGCCTGGACTCTGGGGCCAACGTCCTGACTTTC